This T cell receptor (beta chain) derives from a study of cytomegalovirus exposure and HLA in healthy donors (dated by TCRdb to about 2017). Describing the broader study: According to a later analysis, one platform produced both the 110 or so validation repertoires and the 666 repertoires of the first cohort. The study aimed to test whether cataloging public T cell receptors could reveal signatures of past pathogen exposure. Along with the approximately 650-subject first cohort, a separate validation cohort of approximately 110 different subjects was used. To predict cytomegalovirus infection status, the study brought together high-throughput TCR immunosequencing, statistical association of individual TCRs with disease status, and machine learning.

Libraries came from the immunoSEQ multiplex PCR assay. Turning to the authors' computational methods: A statistical classification framework was built to diagnose cytomegalovirus status from the catalog of TCR beta chain sequences. The table comes from immuneACCESS by way of TCRdb, which keeps in-frame sequences with V and J called. Part of the clones is missing from these tables; in studies checked, under half for an unresolved V gene and the rest for unknown reasons. V and J calls and clone size come straight from that table; D and trimming were deduced from the DNA. Recorded for this sample are some 150,000 clones; about 87% of them occurred a single time. Of the sample, about 4.9% falls within the top ten clones. Comment on this clone: It lacks a known antigen. No base-level quality is on record; no much larger clone is a single base apart.

Donors formed part of the validation cohort, which comprised approximately 130 subjects and was distinct from the first cohort of under 850 subjects. The investigation overall reported the following: The validation cohort had no HLA typing available for a later analysis, so co-occurrence within that cohort was assessed over all 110 or so repertoires. It was suggested by the authors that the approach could potentially be generalized to other disease states and immunological phenotypes. The classifier was reported to diagnose cytomegalovirus status with high specificity and sensitivity in both the original cohort and the validation cohort. The study listed 150 to 200 TCR beta chains as associated with cytomegalovirus. Most TCR sequences were observed very rarely across donors, whereas some public TCRs were present in many individuals. In vitro tests confirmed that a few of the cytomegalovirus-associated TCR beta chains recognize cytomegalovirus antigens. Of the cluster scores, about 94% were above 0 in a later analysis, which found that TCRs clustered in the first cohort also tended to co-occur in the 110 or so validation repertoires.

A distance of 17 bases separates the germline ends of V and J, which lose 4 bases and 5 bases respectively. The germline V gene (reference sequence) gives CDR1 as SGHNT and CDR2 as YYREEE. Including cysteine and phenylalanine, the CDR3 has 15 amino acids. Solely the CDR3 DNA is kept, with 45 bases framed from the first base. The specimen was PBMCs. The chain uses TRBV5-4 and TRBJ2-3, with TRBD2 perhaps the D gene, on 7 matching bases. The sequence was collected from a man between 18 and 29 years old in good health and CMV-seropositive. The CDR3 region: CASSPTGGTQDTQYF. Read as DNA, the sequence is TGTGCCAGCAGCCCGACGGGGGGCACTCAAGATACGCAGTATTTT.